These T cell receptor beta chains were read from a single sample in a study of blood T cell repertoires in COVID-19. The method was immunoSEQ multiplex PCR; TCRdb's version includes in-frame clones alone and lacks a portion of them. The sample has tens of thousands of clones; 83% are singletons. The sequencing sample was made of peripheral blood. The source is a woman in her fifties or sixties with acute or convalescent COVID-19. Each CDR3 is given with its conserved first and last residue. A D gene is named only where the DNA matches it firmly. A clone size is listed for some rows: how often the clone was seen (once, few, many), or a class if it is expanded.

D gene | clone size | J gene | V gene | CDR3 protein | CDR3 DNA
TRBD1 | - | TRBJ1-5 | TRBV6-2/TRBV6-3 | CASSNRGDSNQPQHF | TGTGCCAGCAGCAACAGGGGGGATAGCAATCAGCCCCAGCATTTT
- | - | TRBJ1-1 | TRBV12-3/TRBV12-4 | CASSPTGSREAFF | TGTGCCAGCAGCCCGACAGGCTCTCGGGAAGCTTTCTTT
TRBD2 | - | TRBJ2-1 | TRBV11-2 | CASSLTSGTNNEQFF | TGTGCCAGCAGCTTAACTAGCGGAACCAACAATGAGCAGTTCTTC
- | - | TRBJ1-2 | TRBV7-9 | CASSLASGVWGYTF | TGTGCCAGCAGCTTAGCCTCGGGGGTTTGGGGCTACACCTTC
- | few | TRBJ1-1 | TRBV7-8 | CASSLVLGPGTEAFF | TGTGCCAGCAGCTTAGTCCTGGGGCCGGGCACTGAAGCTTTCTTT
- | - | TRBJ1-6 | TRBV5-4 | CASSGAGTPHSPLHF | TGTGCCAGCAGCGGCGCCGGGACACCTCATTCACCCCTCCACTTT
TRBD2 | once | TRBJ2-1 | TRBV7-9 | CASSSRLAGGHEEQFF | TGTGCCAGCAGCTCCAGGTTAGCGGGGGGGCATGAAGAGCAGTTCTTC
- | few | TRBJ1-1 | TRBV15 | CATSRDRGGTEAFF | TGTGCCACCAGCAGAGATCGTGGGGGGACTGAAGCTTTCTTT
- | - | TRBJ2-7 | TRBV3-1/TRBV3-2 | CASSRGHLYEQYF | TGTGCCAGCAGCCGTGGACATCTATACGAGCAGTACTTC
- | - | TRBJ1-6 | TRBV5-4 | CASKLGQSGRAPLHF | TGTGCCAGCAAACTCGGACAGTCGGGAAGGGCACCCCTCCACTTT
TRBD1 | - | TRBJ2-5 | TRBV30 | CAWSGLLGQEETQYF | TGTGCCTGGAGTGGTCTTCTCGGACAGGAAGAGACCCAGTACTTC
- | - | TRBJ2-3 | TRBV14 | CASSPGHNTQYF | TGTGCCAGCAGCCCCGGACACAATACGCAGTATTTT
- | - | TRBJ1-2 | TRBV7-9 | CASSLDLGGNYGYTF | TGTGCCAGCAGCTTAGATCTGGGGGGAAACTATGGCTACACCTTC
TRBD1 | - | TRBJ2-3 | TRBV3-1/TRBV3-2 | CASSPVGTGGPDTQYF | TGTGCCAGCAGCCCCGTAGGGACAGGGGGCCCAGATACGCAGTATTTT
TRBD1 | - | TRBJ1-2 | TRBV19 | CASSILGTGGNGYTF | TGTGCCAGTAGTATCTTAGGGACAGGGGGGAATGGCTACACCTTC
TRBD2 | - | TRBJ2-2 | TRBV6-2/TRBV6-3 | CASSYSSTSGSGGELFF | TGTGCCAGCAGTTACTCGAGTACTAGCGGGAGTGGCGGGGAGCTGTTTTTT
- | - | TRBJ1-1 | TRBV30 | CAWSRGGVGNTEAFF | TGTGCCTGGAGTCGCGGGGGAGTGGGGAACACTGAAGCTTTCTTT
- | once | TRBJ1-2 | TRBV7-9 | CASSLTRETPHYGYTF | TGTGCCAGCAGTCTTACTAGGGAAACACCGCACTATGGCTACACCTTC
- | once | TRBJ2-7 | TRBV6-4 | CASSDSTGQQYF | TGTGCCAGCAGTGACTCGACTGGTCAACAGTACTTC
TRBD1 | - | TRBJ1-1 | TRBV7-9 | CASSFQGENTEAFF | TGTGCCAGCAGCTTCCAGGGGGAGAACACTGAAGCTTTCTTT
- | - | TRBJ1-2 | TRBV10-3 | CAIRSGEGGYTF | TGTGCCATCAGGTCAGGGGAGGGTGGCTACACCTTC
TRBD2 | - | TRBJ2-1 | TRBV7-2 | CASSSASGYNNEQFF | TGTGCCAGCAGCTCGGCTAGCGGGTATAACAATGAGCAGTTCTTC
TRBD1 | once | TRBJ1-4 | TRBV19 | CASRLQGQGEKLFF | TGTGCCAGCCGGTTACAGGGACAGGGAGAAAAACTGTTTTTT
- | - | TRBJ2-7 | TRBV23-1 | CASSQRRFTYYEQYF | TGCGCCAGCAGTCAAAGAAGATTTACCTACTACGAGCAGTACTTC
TRBD1 | - | TRBJ1-5 | TRBV7-9 | CASSREQGTGNQPQHF | TGTGCCAGCAGCCGAGAACAGGGGACTGGGAATCAGCCCCAGCATTTT
TRBD1 | - | TRBJ1-5 | TRBV19 | CASSLRQGVGQPQHF | TGTGCCAGTAGTCTCAGACAGGGCGTGGGGCAGCCCCAGCATTTT
- | - | TRBJ2-2 | TRBV7-2 | CASSLSGSSDRTGELFF | TGTGCCAGCAGCCTCTCGGGGTCTAGCGATCGCACCGGGGAGCTGTTTTTT
- | - | TRBJ1-1 | TRBV5-1 | CASSLGSGSTEAFF | TGCGCCAGCAGCTTGGGTTCGGGGTCCACTGAAGCTTTCTTT
- | once | TRBJ1-2 | TRBV6-5 | CASSYSNGGAPYGYTF | TGTGCCAGCAGTTACTCAAATGGAGGGGCGCCTTATGGCTACACCTTC
- | - | TRBJ1-1 | TRBV19 | CASSRKGPGSDNTEAFF | TGTGCCAGTAGCCGTAAAGGGCCGGGAAGTGATAACACTGAAGCTTTCTTT
TRBD2 | - | TRBJ2-7 | TRBV5-1 | CASSLQTSGGQGYEQYF | TGCGCCAGCAGCTTGCAGACTAGCGGGGGGCAGGGCTACGAGCAGTACTTC
TRBD1 | - | TRBJ1-5 | TRBV27 | CASSLGQDNQPQHF | TGTGCCAGCAGTTTGGGACAGGACAATCAGCCCCAGCATTTT
- | - | TRBJ2-2 | TRBV30 | CAWSGTHGELFF | TGTGCCTGGAGTGGGACACACGGGGAGCTGTTTTTT
TRBD2 | - | TRBJ2-3 | TRBV6-5 | CASSSSGGAQWDTQYF | TGTGCCAGCAGTTCTAGCGGGGGGGCGCAGTGGGATACGCAGTATTTT
- | - | TRBJ1-6 | TRBV6-5 | CASSSISYNSPLHF | TGTGCCAGCAGCTCCATCAGCTATAATTCACCCCTCCACTTT
TRBD1 | few | TRBJ1-5 | TRBV28 | CASSRTGAGTANQPQHF | TGTGCCAGCAGTCGAACAGGGGCCGGGACAGCCAATCAGCCCCAGCATTTT
- | - | TRBJ1-2 | TRBV11-3 | CASSLREAYGYTF | TGTGCCAGCAGCTTGAGGGAGGCCTATGGCTACACCTTC
- | - | TRBJ1-2 | TRBV7-2 | CASSLVLGDGYTF | TGTGCCAGCAGCTTAGTCTTGGGAGATGGCTACACCTTC
- | - | TRBJ2-5 | TRBV7-7 | CASSPARGPQETQYF | TGTGCTAGCAGCCCGGCCAGGGGCCCCCAAGAGACCCAGTACTTC
- | - | TRBJ1-5 | TRBV5-4 | CASSLPGENQPQHF | TGTGCCAGCAGCTTGCCAGGGGAAAATCAGCCCCAGCATTTT
TRBD2 | once | TRBJ2-5 | TRBV6-6 | CASSLGLAGVNRGETQYF | TGTGCCAGCAGTCTCGGACTAGCGGGGGTAAACCGGGGGGAGACCCAGTACTTC
- | - | TRBJ1-6 | TRBV27 | CASSTPGGYNSPLHF | TGTGCCAGCAGTACCCCCGGAGGCTATAATTCACCCCTCCACTTT
- | medium-sized | TRBJ2-3 | TRBV4-1 | CAARSETTDAQYF | TGCGCCGCGAGAAGCGAAACGACAGATGCGCAGTATTTT
- | - | TRBJ1-2 | TRBV29-1 | CSVDWSANYGYTF | TGCAGCGTTGATTGGTCAGCGAACTATGGCTACACCTTC
TRBD1 | - | TRBJ2-5 | TRBV19 | CASSFGQAQETQYF | TGTGCCAGTAGTTTCGGACAGGCGCAAGAGACCCAGTACTTC
TRBD1 | - | TRBJ1-2 | TRBV9 | CASSVVGGANYGYTF | TGTGCCAGCAGCGTAGTAGGGGGCGCCAATTATGGCTACACCTTC
TRBD2 | - | TRBJ2-1 | TRBV7-7 | CASSRTSGGSNEQFF | TGTGCTAGCAGCCGTACTAGCGGGGGAAGCAATGAGCAGTTCTTC
- | - | TRBJ2-3 | TRBV20-1 | CSASEAGAAGQDTQYF | TGCAGTGCTAGTGAGGCGGGGGCCGCGGGGCAAGATACGCAGTATTTT
- | - | TRBJ2-7 | TRBV7-9 | CASSLEAGGEQYF | TGTGCCAGCAGCTTAGAGGCTGGGGGGGAGCAGTACTTC